A selection of T cell receptor beta chains follows, all from one sample in a study of blood T cell repertoires in COVID-19. Assay: immunoSEQ multiplex PCR; the TCRdb copy retains only in-frame clones and omits some. The sample records about 280,000 clones, approximately 90% being singletons. The sequencing sample was made of PBMCs or T cells enriched from blood (not recorded which). The receptors stem from a man aged 35-49 years who had been exposed to COVID-19. Both conserved end residues are part of each CDR3. D genes are given only for firm matches. Where a row states a size, it is once, few, many or the class of an expanded clone; other rows omit it.

j_gene	abundance	v_gene	d_gene	CDR3nt	CDR3aa
TRBJ1-2	NA	TRBV6-9	TRBD1	TGTGCCAGCAGTTCCCGGGACAGCACAGACTATGGCTACACCTTC	CASSSRDSTDYGYTF
TRBJ2-3	NA	TRBV10-3	NA	TGTGCCATCAGGCCAGGGGAGCCCCTCGGAGATACGCAGTATTTT	CAIRPGEPLGDTQYF
TRBJ2-1	NA	TRBV27	NA	TGTGCCAGCAGTTTAATTGGCACCGATGAGCAGTTCTTC	CASSLIGTDEQFF
TRBJ2-1	NA	TRBV5-1	TRBD2	TGCGCCAGCAGTCTAGCGGTTTACAATGAGCAGTTCTTC	CASSLAVYNEQFF
TRBJ2-5	NA	TRBV28	NA	TGTGCCAGCAGTTTTTTACGGGAAGTCAAGACCCAGTACTTC	CASSFLREVKTQYF
TRBJ2-2	NA	TRBV7-9	NA	TGTGCCAGCAGCCTAGAACCGGGGAACACCGGGGAGCTGTTTTTT	CASSLEPGNTGELFF
TRBJ2-5	NA	TRBV3-1/TRBV3-2	NA	TGTGCCAGCAGCCAAGATCGCGGCAGGGAAGAGACCCAGTACTTC	CASSQDRGREETQYF
TRBJ1-1	NA	TRBV9	NA	TGTGCCAGCAGCGCGGGACCGGGGGTTGGCACTGAAGCTTTCTTT	CASSAGPGVGTEAFF
TRBJ1-2	NA	TRBV10-3	NA	TGTGCCATCAGTGAGTCGTCTGCATCTGGGGAGGGCTACACCTTC	CAISESSASGEGYTF
TRBJ2-3	NA	TRBV27	TRBD2	TGTGCCAGCAGTCCACCCAGTCGCCTAGCGGGAGGTGCAGATACGCAGTATTTT	CASSPPSRLAGGADTQYF
TRBJ2-7	NA	TRBV29-1	NA	TGCAGCGTTGAAGTGGGTGCCGGGGCCTACGAGCAGTACTTC	CSVEVGAGAYEQYF
TRBJ1-4	NA	TRBV9	NA	TGTGCCAGCAGCGAGACAGTGACTAATGAAAAACTGTTTTTT	CASSETVTNEKLFF
TRBJ2-7	NA	TRBV5-1	TRBD1	TGCGCCAGCAGCACCTGGGACAGGGGGGATTACGAGCAGTACTTC	CASSTWDRGDYEQYF
TRBJ2-2	once	TRBV24-1	NA	TGTGCCACCGCTATGGGCAGGGACACCGGGGAGCTGTTTTTT	CATAMGRDTGELFF
TRBJ2-7	NA	TRBV5-5	NA	TGTGCCAGCAGCTCTCCTTGGAGCTCCTACGAGCAGTACTTC	CASSSPWSSYEQYF
TRBJ1-5	once	TRBV5-1	NA	TGCGCCAGCAGCACGGGCACGGCAGGGGTTCAGCCCCAGCATTTT	CASSTGTAGVQPQHF
TRBJ2-5	NA	TRBV20-1	NA	TGCAGTGCTAGAGGGGCGGAGACCCAGTACTTC	CSARGAETQYF
TRBJ2-2	NA	TRBV12-5	NA	TGTGCTAGTGGGACTACCGAAACCGGGGAGCTGTTTTTT	CASGTTETGELFF
TRBJ2-7	NA	TRBV9	NA	TGTGCCAGCAGCGTAGAAGACTATCCCTACGAGCAGTACTTC	CASSVEDYPYEQYF
TRBJ1-3	NA	TRBV4-1	NA	TGCGCCAGCAGCCAACACGATTTGTGGGTACAGGGTAATGGAAACACCATATATTTT	CASSQHDLWVQGNGNTIYF
TRBJ2-7	NA	TRBV19	TRBD2	TGTGCCAGTACCCAAAGAGGTGGGAGGGCCGACGAGCAGTACTTC	CASTQRGGRADEQYF
TRBJ1-2	NA	TRBV29-1	TRBD1	TGCAGCGTTGACGACAGGGAGTATGGCTACACCTTC	CSVDDREYGYTF
TRBJ1-1	few	TRBV7-3	NA	TGTGCCAGCAGCTTGCACAGGGTAGGGAACACTGAAGCTTTCTTT	CASSLHRVGNTEAFF
TRBJ2-7	NA	TRBV30	TRBD2	TGTGCCTGGAGTGTTTCGAGCGGGAGATACGAGCAGTACTTC	CAWSVSSGRYEQYF
TRBJ1-1	NA	TRBV5-1	TRBD1	TGCGCCAGCAGCGATACTTCAGGGGGCGGCGAAGCTTTCTTT	CASSDTSGGGEAFF
TRBJ2-2	NA	TRBV5-1	TRBD2	TGCGCCAGCAGCTTGGGTACTAGCGGGCGATCCGGGGAGCTGTTTTTT	CASSLGTSGRSGELFF
TRBJ2-3	NA	TRBV14	NA	TGTGCCAGCAGCCCCGGGGCAGATACGCAGTATTTT	CASSPGADTQYF
TRBJ1-2	few	TRBV12-3/TRBV12-4	NA	TGTGCCAGCAGTTTAAGGGGTATTGAGGGCTACACCTTC	CASSLRGIEGYTF